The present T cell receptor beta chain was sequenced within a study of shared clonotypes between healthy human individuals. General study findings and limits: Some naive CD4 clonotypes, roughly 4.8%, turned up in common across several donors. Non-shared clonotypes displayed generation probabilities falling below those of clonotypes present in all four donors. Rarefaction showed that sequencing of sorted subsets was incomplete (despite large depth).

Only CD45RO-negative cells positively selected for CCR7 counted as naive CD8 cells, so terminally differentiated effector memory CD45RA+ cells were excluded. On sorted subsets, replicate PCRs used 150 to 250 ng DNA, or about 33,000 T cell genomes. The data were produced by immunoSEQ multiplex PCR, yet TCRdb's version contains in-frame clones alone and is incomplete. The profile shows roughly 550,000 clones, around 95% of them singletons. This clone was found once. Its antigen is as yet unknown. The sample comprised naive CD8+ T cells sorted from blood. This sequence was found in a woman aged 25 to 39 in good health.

As DNA, the CDR3 is TGTGCCAGCAGCGTATCCCGCAGTTCCTATGGCTACACCTTC. Translating gives CASSVSRSSYGYTF. The chain uses TRBV9 and TRBJ1-2, with D unresolved. The CDR3 loop spans 14 amino acids. V was trimmed by 1 base and J by 4 bases, leaving 11 bases between them. The germline V gene encodes CDR1 SGDLS and CDR2 YYNGEE.